These T cell receptor beta chains were read from a single sample in a study of blood T cell repertoires in COVID-19. This table comes from immunoSEQ multiplex PCR, and its TCRdb copy is limited to in-frame clones, with some not included. The repertoire holds hundreds of thousands of clones, with 86% as singletons. The sequenced sample was PBMCs or T cells enriched from blood (not recorded which). Source of these receptors: a woman aged 50 to 60 in a cohort exposed to, infected with or recovered from COVID-19 (not recorded which). Each CDR3 is given with its conserved first and last residue. Fields, in order: clone size, V gene, D gene, J gene, CDR3 protein. D genes are given only for firm matches. Some rows mark clone size as missing; the rest say once, few, many or name a class of expanded clone.

>-|TRBV30|TRBD2|TRBJ2-3
CAWSNGGEKRLTDTQYF
>-|TRBV4-2|-|TRBJ1-2
CASSQGEEYYGYTF
>-|TRBV14|-|TRBJ2-7
CASSQDRVRFYEQYF
>-|TRBV2|-|TRBJ1-2
CASSVRGNYGYTF
>many|TRBV2|TRBD1|TRBJ2-3
CASRRTGSRTDTQYF
>-|TRBV5-4|-|TRBJ1-4
CASSLEAGHEKLFF
>-|TRBV5-1|-|TRBJ2-1
CASSTGVPRGGAESEQFF
>-|TRBV4-3|-|TRBJ2-1
CASSQDRSGDNEQFF
>-|TRBV5-1|TRBD1|TRBJ2-2
CASSSGTAYTGELFF
>-|TRBV7-9|-|TRBJ2-2
CASSLTLANTGELFF
>-|TRBV5-1|-|TRBJ2-3
CASSSRDSLARWGTQYF
>once|TRBV30|-|TRBJ2-3
CAWSVGGPSEYF
>-|TRBV15|-|TRBJ2-2
CATSSGANRAFTGELFF
>-|TRBV4-3|-|TRBJ1-3
CASSQLDSRSGNTIYF
>-|TRBV19|-|TRBJ1-6
CASSTGGVSSPLHF
>-|TRBV7-6|-|TRBJ2-1
CASSLAEGWTYNEQFF
>-|TRBV2|-|TRBJ2-4
CASSVGLTRLAKNIQYF
>-|TRBV6-5|-|TRBJ1-5
CASSLDSNQPQHF
>-|TRBV7-8|TRBD1|TRBJ2-5
CASTQGALETQYF
>-|TRBV14|-|TRBJ1-2
CASSPLGGADYGYTF
>-|TRBV29-1|TRBD1|TRBJ1-1
CSVNRRQGGTEAFF
>once|TRBV4-2|TRBD1|TRBJ1-1
CASSQAKGGQGVWYTEAFF
>few|TRBV18|TRBD1|TRBJ1-2
CASSQTGTASNYGYTF
>-|TRBV25-1|-|TRBJ2-7
CASSDRAGGLSYEQYF
>-|TRBV7-2|-|TRBJ2-2
CASWEVGRDTGELFF
>-|TRBV18|TRBD1|TRBJ2-3
CASSSTGTGGPDTQYF
>-|TRBV6-2/TRBV6-3|TRBD2|TRBJ2-5
CASSSRGSGAQETQYF
>-|TRBV12-3/TRBV12-4|-|TRBJ1-2
CASSLQYGYTF
>-|TRBV5-1|-|TRBJ1-2
CASSLTGSNYGYTF
>-|TRBV11-3|TRBD2|TRBJ2-7
CASSLGGGGFYEQYF
>-|TRBV20-1|-|TRBJ1-1
CSASGPSNTEAFF
>-|TRBV5-5|-|TRBJ1-2
CASSRGDTPFYRFYGYTF
>-|TRBV25-1|TRBD2|TRBJ2-1
CASRPSPGTTNYNEQFF
>-|TRBV4-2|-|TRBJ1-5
CASSQAPEISNQPQHF
>-|TRBV12-3/TRBV12-4|-|TRBJ2-1
CASRRGTYNEQFF
>-|TRBV30|-|TRBJ1-2
CAWRVQGPYGYTF
>-|TRBV7-3|-|TRBJ2-1
CASSLLSQGYNEQFF
>-|TRBV3-1/TRBV3-2|-|TRBJ1-1
CASSQNQGGSEAFF
>-|TRBV11-2|-|TRBJ1-5
CASSLSRVQPQHF
>-|TRBV14|TRBD1|TRBJ1-1
CASSQARTGMNTEAFF
>-|TRBV2|-|TRBJ2-7
CASSVDRSSYEQYF
>-|TRBV4-1|-|TRBJ1-3
CASSQVGGRNTIYF
>once|TRBV29-1|-|TRBJ2-3
CSAVPGGNTDTQYF
>few|TRBV14|-|TRBJ1-6
CASSQAPGYNSPLHF
>-|TRBV7-6|-|TRBJ2-3
CASSSWTSTDTQYF
>-|TRBV30|-|TRBJ1-6
CALSSGHLNSPLHF
>-|TRBV24-1|-|TRBJ1-1
CATSWTLPEAFF
>-|TRBV2|-|TRBJ1-5
CASRDRDNQPQHF
>once|TRBV27|-|TRBJ2-7
CASSTDWGEQYF
>-|TRBV18|-|TRBJ2-7
CASSPLEGVEQYF
>-|TRBV7-2|TRBD1|TRBJ1-2
CASSKDRGHGYTF
>-|TRBV6-5|TRBD1|TRBJ2-4
CASSYSGQGWDIQYF
>few|TRBV29-1|TRBD1|TRBJ1-2
CSVRGQGDGYTF
>-|TRBV7-9|TRBD1|TRBJ2-3
CASSRTGESTQYF